The clone carrying this T cell receptor (beta chain) was counted only a few times. This entry is derived from a study of patients and donors after allogeneic stem cell transplantation. TCRdb reprocessed the RT-PCR reads with MiXCR, giving one entry per CDR3 protein. Among about 960,000 distinct CDR3 sequences listed, roughly 17% were seen once. V lost 4 bases to trimming and J lost 7 bases, with 11 bases between them. Germline CDR1 is KGHSH and CDR2 is LQKENI. The CDR3 is made up of 13 amino acids. This chain joins TRBV18 and TRBJ1-5; D ambiguous. This clonotype was obtained from a human donor who was either an allogeneic HSCT recipient or a stem cell or donor lymphocyte infusion donor (not recorded which). It is not recorded whose cells these are; they may come from a transplant donor. Sample: blood, either unsorted or a sorted T cell fraction (not recorded which). The CDR3 DNA follows: TGTGCCAGCTCACGTAGAGGACTCCAGCCCCAGCATTTT. The encoded protein is CASSRRGLQPQHF. Combining the CDR3 with reference TRBV18 and TRBJ1-5 gives the whole variable domain NAGVMQNPRHLVRRRGQEARLRCSPMKGHSHVYWYRQLPEEGLKFMVYLQKENIIDESGMPKERFSAEFPKEGPSILRIQQVVRGDSAAYFCASSRRGLQPQHFGDGTRLSIL.